The 23 T cell receptor beta chains presented below share a single source sample, sequenced in a study of OX40 agonist ivuxolimab in advanced cancers. Receptor libraries were prepared by the immunoSEQ multiplex PCR assay. TCRdb re-hosts the immuneACCESS table, in-frame sequences only. Its copies lack some clones; in the studies checked, an unresolved V gene accounts for under half of them, and the cause for the rest is not known. The sample table lists more than 100,000 clones, about nine tenths of them with a count of one. Together, the top ten hold 1.1% of the sample. The material sequenced was CD4+ or CD8+ T cells sorted from blood, taken in a trial of the OX40 agonist ivuxolimab. These receptor sequences come from an adult with an advanced solid tumor such as melanoma, head and neck, liver or kidney cancer.

The chain joins TRBV28 to TRBJ1-4; D might be TRBD1 (5 bases). CDR3 length: 14 residues. Germline V gene lookup returns CDR1 MDHEN and CDR2 SYDVKM. Trimming took 8 bases from V and 0 from J, leaving 10 bases between them. DNA of the CDR3: TGTGCCAGCGGAGGACATTCAACTAATGAAAAACTGTTTTTT. Protein: CASGGHSTNEKLFF.

V and J are TRBV5-1 and TRBJ2-1, with 7 positions matching TRBD2. V gave up 7 bases and J gave up 5 bases; unmatched junction bases: 18. This CDR3 has 17 residues. CDR1 and CDR2 from the germline V gene are SGHRS and YFSETQ. CDR3 nucleotide sequence: TGCGCCAGCGCCCGCGGCCCGGCGGGAGAGGATAACAATGAGCAGTTCTTC. Protein product: CASARGPAGEDNNEQFF.

Here the CDR3 reads CATSSRGQGNEKLFF. The CDR3 region has the DNA TGTGCCACCAGCAGTAGGGGACAGGGTAATGAAAAACTGTTTTTT. This chain connects TRBV15 to TRBJ1-4; 9 bases are shared with TRBD1. The germline gives CDR1 LNHNV, CDR2 YYDKDF (reference sequence). There are 15 residues in the CDR3. V gave up 3 bases and J gave up 4 bases; unmatched junction bases: 3.

The chain employs TRBV18 and TRBJ2-5, with D possibly being TRBD2 (6 bases). This CDR3 has 14 residues. V lost 2 bases, J lost 10 bases, and 17 bases lay in between. CDR1 and CDR2 (germline): KGHSH, LQKENI. CDR3 DNA sequence: TGTGCCAGCTCACCAAGCCACGGGCCGGGGGACCAGTACTTC. This gives the protein CASSPSHGPGDQYF. Together with reference TRBV18 and TRBJ2-5, the CDR3 gives the full variable domain: NAGVMQNPRHLVRRRGQEARLRCSPMKGHSHVYWYRQLPEEGLKFMVYLQKENIIDESGMPKERFSAEFPKEGPSILRIQQVVRGDSAAYFCASSPSHGPGDQYFGPGTRLLVL.

The V gene is TRBV21-1, the J gene TRBJ2-7; the table assigns TRBD2, which was not confirmed against the DNA. TRBV21-1 is noted as a pseudogene. The CDR3 spans 19 residues. This CDR3 is CASSKGGHLAGGSSYEQYF. In nucleotides, the CDR3 is TGTGCCAGCAGCAAAGGGGGGCATCTAGCGGGAGGAAGCTCCTACGAGCAGTACTTC.

The J gene is TRBJ1-2, the V gene TRBV5-1; D is unresolved. CDR3 length: 15 amino acids. Germline values: CDR1 SGHRS, CDR2 YFSETQ. V gave up 0 bases and J gave up 2 bases, with 11 bases separating them. The CDR3 loop is CASSLAGTANYGYTF. The CDR3, as DNA: TGCGCCAGCAGCTTGGCAGGAACTGCCAACTATGGCTACACCTTC.

The chain employs TRBV19 and TRBJ2-5; D not certain. This CDR3 has 14 amino acids. With 3 bases removed from V and 6 bases from J, the gap between germline ends came to 14 bases. The germline CDR1 and CDR2 sequences are LNHDA and SQIVND (reference sequence). CDR3 DNA sequence: TGTGCCAGTAGTATCGTCGGCAGGATCAAGACCCAGTACTTC. Its translation is CASSIVGRIKTQYF.

The J gene is TRBJ2-1, the V gene TRBV30; D is possibly TRBD2 (5 bases). Trimming shortened V by 0 bases and J by 5 bases, and 14 bases separated the two germline ends. Germline V gives CDR1 GTSNPN, CDR2 SVGIG (reference sequence). This CDR3 has 15 residues. The CDR3, as DNA: TGTGCCTGGAGTGTAGAACTAGTTGGGGACAATGAGCAGTTCTTC. Translation gives CAWSVELVGDNEQFF.

This sequence joins TRBV5-1 and TRBJ1-1, with D maybe TRBD1 (5 bases). CDR1 and CDR2 from the germline V gene are SGHRS and YFSETQ. This CDR3 has 13 residues. V dropped 6 bases and J dropped 4 bases, with 13 bases sitting between them. The CDR3 protein is CASKEGGVTEAFF. The DNA of the CDR3 is TGCGCCAGCAAGGAGGGAGGGGTCACTGAAGCTTTCTTT.

V and J are TRBV2 and TRBJ2-1, with TRBD2 matching over 7 bases. CDR3 length: 16 amino acids. V lost 3 bases to trimming and J lost 9 bases; unmatched junction nucleotides: 14. Germline CDR1 SNHLY, CDR2 FYNNEI. CDR3 sequence reads: CASSERSSSGTTEQFF. In DNA, the CDR3 is TGTGCCAGCAGTGAGCGGTCCTCTTCAGGGACTACTGAGCAGTTCTTC. Complete variable domain (other parts from reference TRBV2 and TRBJ2-1): EPEVTQTPSHQVTQMGQEVILRCVPISNHLYFYWYRQILGQKVEFLVSFYNNEISEKSEIFDDQFSVERPDGSNFTLKIRSTKLEDSAMYFCASSERSSSGTTEQFFGPGTRLTVL.

The chain is built from TRBV6-1 and TRBJ1-3; possibly TRBD1 for D (6 bases). Germline CDR1 MNHNS, CDR2 SASEGT. V lost 6 bases and J 0 bases, leaving 12 bases between the germline ends. The CDR3 length is 15 residues. The CDR3 protein is CASRSGQSSGNTIYF. The CDR3 DNA follows: TGTGCCAGCAGGAGCGGACAGTCCTCTGGAAACACCATATATTTT.

V is TRBV29-1 and J is TRBJ2-1; no reliable D call. The V gene's germline CDR1 is SQVTM and CDR2 ANQGSEA. V was pared by 7 bases and J by 4 bases, with 11 bases between. The CDR3 contains 12 residues. As DNA, the CDR3 is TGCAGCGACCAGACCGGGTACAATGAGCAGTTCTTC. Translating gives CSDQTGYNEQFF.

The chain combines TRBV28 with TRBJ1-1; D perhaps matches TRBD1 (6 bases). V lost 6 bases, J lost 0 bases, and 17 bases lay in between. CDR3 length: 16 amino acids. The germline V gene has CDR1 MDHEN and CDR2 SYDVKM. The CDR3 here is CASRPGTGSLNTEAFF. The CDR3 DNA sequence: TGTGCCAGCAGGCCCGGAACAGGGAGCTTGAACACTGAAGCTTTCTTT.

This clone was seen just once. This rearrangement joins TRBV9 to TRBJ2-1, with 10 bases aligning to TRBD2. The V segment lost 2 bases and the J segment 7 bases; nucleotides outside the gene matches: 15. Germline lookup yields CDR1 SGDLS and CDR2 YYNGEE. This CDR3 is built from 18 residues. The CDR3 coding sequence is TGTGCCAGCAGCGTCCTTCCGCCCGGGCTAGCGGGAGTAAATGAGCAGTTCTTC. Translation gives CASSVLPPGLAGVNEQFF.

The CDR3 reads CASSPSYEQYF. The CDR3 region has the DNA TGTGCCAGCAGCCCCTCCTACGAGCAGTACTTC. The chain is built from TRBV7-2 and TRBJ2-7; D unclear. Germline V gene lookup returns CDR1 SGHTA and CDR2 FQGNSA. V lost 5 bases and J lost 0, with 2 bases in between. The length of the CDR3 is 11 residues.

The genes are TRBV7-3 and TRBJ1-1; 10 positions match TRBD1. The CDR3 extends over 15 amino acids. With 5 bases clipped from V and 1 base from J, the junction kept 4 bases outside the gene matches. Per germline, CDR1 SGHTA and CDR2 FQGTGA. As DNA, the CDR3 is TGTGCCAGCAGCCGGGACAGGGGATCGAACACTGAAGCTTTCTTT. It codes for CASSRDRGSNTEAFF.

V is TRBV28 and J is TRBJ2-5, with D possibly being TRBD1 (6 bases). Germline V gives CDR1 MDHEN, CDR2 SYDVKM. This CDR3 is built from 16 residues. Trimming cost V 4 bases and J 5 bases, with 20 bases left between them. The DNA of the CDR3 is TGTGCCAGCAGTTACCCCCGGGGCAGGGGTGGTGAGACCCAGTACTTC. Its translation is CASSYPRGRGGETQYF.

This clone was recorded only once. The chain employs TRBV5-1 and TRBJ2-5, with D hard to call. The CDR3 covers 14 residues. V was cut by 4 bases and J by 5 bases, with 15 bases left in between. Germline-derived CDR1 and CDR2 are SGHRS and YFSETQ. In DNA, the CDR3 is TGCGCCAGCAGCCCCTTCGGAGCGTCTGAGACCCAGTACTTC. Its protein is CASSPFGASETQYF.

This chain links TRBV4-3 with TRBJ2-2, with D perhaps TRBD2 (6 bases). Trimming shortened V by 0 bases and J by 4 bases, and 12 bases separated the two germline ends. Per the germline V gene, CDR1 is LGHNA and CDR2 is YSLEER. The CDR3 has 16 residues. CDR3 sequence: CASSQDPGVFTGELFF. CDR3 DNA sequence: TGCGCCAGCAGCCAAGATCCGGGGGTCTTCACCGGGGAGCTGTTTTTT.

The J gene is TRBJ2-3, the V gene TRBV5-4; a weak D match, TRBD1 (6 bases). CDR3 length: 16 amino acids. Germline CDR1 and CDR2: SGHNT and YYREEE (reference sequence). V lost 0 bases and J 1 base, leaving 12 bases between the germline ends. The CDR3: CASSLAIQGGTDTQYF. Written as DNA, the CDR3 is TGTGCCAGCAGCTTGGCCATACAGGGAGGCACAGATACGCAGTATTTT.

V gene TRBV7-3 combines with J gene TRBJ2-1; D remains ambiguous. The CDR3 runs to 16 residues. Germline CDR1 is SGHTA and CDR2 is FQGTGA. The germline V and J ends were trimmed by 2 bases and 7 bases, with 18 bases remaining between them. The CDR3 DNA follows: TGTGCCAGCAGCTTAGCCGGTTCCTTACGACTTAATGAGCAGTTCTTC. It encodes CASSLAGSLRLNEQFF.

The chain has TRBV4-3 and TRBJ2-5; 11 bases match TRBD2. The J call may be wrong; the DNA end is better matched by TRBJ2-7. CDR1 and CDR2 (germline): LGHNA, YSLEER. This CDR3 has 15 residues. The CDR3 sequence is CASSTTGTSGYEQYF. The CDR3 DNA sequence: TGCGCCAGCAGCACAACCGGGACTAGCGGCTACGAGCAGTACTTC.

The chain joins TRBV28 to TRBJ2-7, with a weak D call TRBD2 (6 bases). Germline lookup yields CDR1 MDHEN and CDR2 SYDVKM. The CDR3 runs 14 residues. Trimming removed 8 bases at V and 5 bases at J, with 19 bases between. In nucleotides, the CDR3 is TGTGCCAGCGGTACAGCGGGCTCGGGGCACGAGCAGTACTTC. It is translated as CASGTAGSGHEQYF.